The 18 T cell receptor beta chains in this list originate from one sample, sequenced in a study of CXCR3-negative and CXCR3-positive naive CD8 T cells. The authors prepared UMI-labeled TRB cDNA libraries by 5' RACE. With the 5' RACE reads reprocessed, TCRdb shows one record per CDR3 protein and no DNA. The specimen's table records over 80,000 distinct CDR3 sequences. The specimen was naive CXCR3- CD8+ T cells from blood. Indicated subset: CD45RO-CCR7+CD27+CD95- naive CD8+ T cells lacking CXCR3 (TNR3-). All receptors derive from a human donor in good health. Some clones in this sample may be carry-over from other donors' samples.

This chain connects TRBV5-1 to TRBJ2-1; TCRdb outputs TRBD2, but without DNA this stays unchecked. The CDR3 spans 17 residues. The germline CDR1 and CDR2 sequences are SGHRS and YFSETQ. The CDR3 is CASRETSGGFIHNEQFF. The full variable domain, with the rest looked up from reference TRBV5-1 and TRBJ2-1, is KAGVTQTPRYLIKTRGQQVTLSCSPISGHRSVSWYQQTPGQGLQFLFEYFSETQRNKGNFPGRFSGRQFSNSRSEMNVSTLELGDSALYLCASRETSGGFIHNEQFFGPGTRLTVL.

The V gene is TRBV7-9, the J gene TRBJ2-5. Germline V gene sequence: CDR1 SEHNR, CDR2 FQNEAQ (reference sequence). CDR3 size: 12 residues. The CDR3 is CASVGIQETQYF.

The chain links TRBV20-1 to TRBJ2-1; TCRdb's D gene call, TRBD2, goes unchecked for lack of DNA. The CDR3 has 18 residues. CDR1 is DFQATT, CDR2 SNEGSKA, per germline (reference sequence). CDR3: CSATGTSVLVGSYNEQFF.

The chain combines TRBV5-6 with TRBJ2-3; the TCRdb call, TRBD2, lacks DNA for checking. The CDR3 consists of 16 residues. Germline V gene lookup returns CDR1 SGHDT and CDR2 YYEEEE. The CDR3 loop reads CASSLAGLAGIYTQYF.

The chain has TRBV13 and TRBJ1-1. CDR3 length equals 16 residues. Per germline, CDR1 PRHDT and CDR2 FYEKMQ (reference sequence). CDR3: CASSPDTEGPNTEAFF. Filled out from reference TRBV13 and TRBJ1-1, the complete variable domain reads AAGVIQSPRHLIKEKRETATLKCYPIPRHDTVYWYQQGPGQDPQFLISFYEKMQSDKGSIPDRFSAQQFSDYHSELNMSSLELGDSALYFCASSPDTEGPNTEAFFGQGTRLTVV.

The CDR3 is CSAHTSSYNEQFF. V is TRBV20-1 and J is TRBJ2-1. The CDR3 sequence is 13 residues long. From germline, CDR1 is DFQATT and CDR2 SNEGSKA (reference sequence).

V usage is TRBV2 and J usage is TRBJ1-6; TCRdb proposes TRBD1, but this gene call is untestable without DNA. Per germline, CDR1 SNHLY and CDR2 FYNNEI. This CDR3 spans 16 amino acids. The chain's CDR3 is CASSEEQASYNSPLHF.

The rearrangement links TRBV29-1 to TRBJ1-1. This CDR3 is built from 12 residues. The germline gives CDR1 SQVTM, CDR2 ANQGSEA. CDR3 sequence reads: CSVEGDWGEAFF.

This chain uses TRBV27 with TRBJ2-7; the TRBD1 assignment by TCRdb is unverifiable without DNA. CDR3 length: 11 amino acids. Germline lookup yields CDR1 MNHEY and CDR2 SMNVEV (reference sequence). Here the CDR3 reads CASRQTGTMYF.

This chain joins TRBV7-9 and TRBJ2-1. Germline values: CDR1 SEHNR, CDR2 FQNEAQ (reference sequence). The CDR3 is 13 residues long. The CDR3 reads CASSLGDPREQFF.

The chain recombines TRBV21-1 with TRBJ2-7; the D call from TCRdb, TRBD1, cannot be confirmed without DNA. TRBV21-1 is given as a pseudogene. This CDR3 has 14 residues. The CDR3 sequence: CARLPPCRGHEQYF.

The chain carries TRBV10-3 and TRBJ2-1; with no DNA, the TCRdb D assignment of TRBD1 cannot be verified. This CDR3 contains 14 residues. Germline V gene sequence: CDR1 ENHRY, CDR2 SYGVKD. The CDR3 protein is CATRQVGSYNEQFF.

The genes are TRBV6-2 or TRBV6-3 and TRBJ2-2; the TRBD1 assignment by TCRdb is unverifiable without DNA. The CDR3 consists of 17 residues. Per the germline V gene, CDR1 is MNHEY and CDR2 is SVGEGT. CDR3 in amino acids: CASSYPPGVENTGELFF.

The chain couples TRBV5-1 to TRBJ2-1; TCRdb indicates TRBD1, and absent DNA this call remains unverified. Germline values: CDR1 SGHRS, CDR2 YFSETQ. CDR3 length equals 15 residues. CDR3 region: CASSLGGLSYNEQFF.

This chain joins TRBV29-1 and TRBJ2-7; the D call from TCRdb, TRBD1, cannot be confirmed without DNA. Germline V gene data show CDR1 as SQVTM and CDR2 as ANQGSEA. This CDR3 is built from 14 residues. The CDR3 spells CSVYDRDFGYEQYF.

CDR3 protein: CASSQDWTGGPNEQFF. The V and J genes are TRBV4-3 and TRBJ2-1; without DNA, the TCRdb call of TRBD1 cannot be checked. The germline V gene has CDR1 LGHNA and CDR2 YSLEER. The CDR3 sequence is 16 residues long.

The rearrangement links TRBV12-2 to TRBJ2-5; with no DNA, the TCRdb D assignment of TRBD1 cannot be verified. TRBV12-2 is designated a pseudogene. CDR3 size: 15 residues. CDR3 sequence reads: CASRPRDRVFETQYF.

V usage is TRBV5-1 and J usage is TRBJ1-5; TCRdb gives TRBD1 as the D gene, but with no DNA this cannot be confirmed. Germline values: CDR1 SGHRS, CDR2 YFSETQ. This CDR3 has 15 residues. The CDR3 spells CASSLASGSNQPQHF.